This T cell receptor (beta chain) was profiled in a study of T cells expressing NK-cell markers. Germline CDR1 is SGHTS and CDR2 is YDEGEE. CDR3 length: 14 residues. Each CDR3 protein gets one entry in TCRdb, which reprocessed the 5' RACE reads and gives no DNA. This repertoire includes over 150,000 distinct CDR3 sequences. Sequenced sample: blood T cells: a sorted CD56 or NKG2C T cell subset, CD4+ or CD8+ T cells, or bulk PBMC T cells (not recorded which). The TCR was taken from a man aged 18-69 years in good health. V is TRBV5-8 and J is TRBJ2-1; the D call of TRBD1 rests on TCRdb alone, since no DNA is present to check it. CDR3 protein: CASSIDGQGGEQFF. The full variable domain, with the rest looked up from reference TRBV5-8 and TRBJ2-1, is EAGVTQSPTHLIKTRGQQATLRCSPISGHTSVYWYQQALGLGLQFLLWYDEGEERNRGNFPPRFSGRQFPNYSSELNVNALELEDSALYLCASSIDGQGGEQFFGPGTRLTVL.